These 17 T cell receptor beta chains originate from one sample sequenced in a study of cytomegalovirus exposure and HLA in healthy donors. Researchers ran the PCR with 60 Vbeta and 13 Jbeta primers. Libraries were prepared by immunoSEQ multiplex PCR; TCRdb keeps only in-frame clonotypes and omits some of them. The table lists 85,000 to 110,000 clones. The sequencing sample was made of PBMCs. The source of these receptors is a man aged 35-49 years in good health and CMV-seronegative.

Concerning this clone itself: Mismatch with germline at one junction end may stem from a read error. The genes are TRBV29-1 and TRBJ2-7; 11 bases are shared with TRBD1. CDR1 and CDR2 from the germline V gene are SQVTM and ANQGSEA. CDR3 length equals 23 residues. CDR3 bases: TGCAGCGTTCAAGACCGGGTCGGGACAGGGGGTAGATTTAGACTAGCGGCCCCCTACGAGCAGTACTTC. This encodes CSVQDRVGTGGRFRLAAPYEQYF.

This chain connects TRBV6-1 to TRBJ2-3; D may be TRBD2 (5 bases). The CDR3 consists of 14 residues. Trimming took off 5 bases at V and 6 bases at J, with 15 bases between the two ends. Germline CDR1 is MNHNS and CDR2 is SASEGT. As DNA, the CDR3 is TGTGCCAGCAGTCAGGCCCATTCGGGGGATACGCAGTATTTT. Its protein is CASSQAHSGDTQYF.

V usage is TRBV28 and J usage is TRBJ2-7; D gene uncertain. V lost 4 bases and J 3 bases, leaving 7 bases between the germline ends. The CDR3 totals 12 residues. The germline V gene encodes CDR1 MDHEN and CDR2 SYDVKM. The CDR3 reads CASSYLDYEQYF. Here the CDR3 DNA reads TGTGCCAGCAGTTACCTAGACTACGAGCAGTACTTC.

The chain links TRBV5-1 to TRBJ1-3; no definite D call. The CDR3 length is 17 residues. The V gene lost 4 bases and the J gene lost 0 bases, with 17 bases spanning the gap. In germline, CDR1 is SGHRS, CDR2 YFSETQ. The CDR3 reads CASSPDTSTSSGNTIYF. The DNA for the CDR3 is TGCGCCAGCAGCCCTGACACGTCCACCTCCTCTGGAAACACCATATATTTT.

The chain is built from TRBV6-4 and TRBJ2-3, with 13 nucleotides matching TRBD2. The germline V gene has CDR1 MRHNA and CDR2 SNTAGT. This CDR3 spans 15 amino acids. V dropped 6 bases and J dropped 3; count of bases not matched to a gene: 3. The CDR3 loop is CASSRTSGGTDTQYF. In nucleotides, the CDR3 is TGTGCCAGCAGCCGGACTAGCGGGGGAACAGATACGCAGTATTTT.

The V gene is TRBV7-2, the J gene TRBJ2-1; possibly TRBD2 for D (6 bases). Looked up from germline, CDR1 is SGHTA and CDR2 is FQGNSA. Trimming cost V 2 bases and J 3 bases, with 11 bases left between them. The CDR3 spans 15 residues. The CDR3 nucleotides are TGTGCCAGCAGCTTAAGGTCTAGCGACTACAATGAGCAGTTCTTC. Translation: CASSLRSSDYNEQFF.

This chain connects TRBV4-3 to TRBJ2-5; D gene uncertain. Trimming pared 2 bases from V and 1 base from J, leaving 5 bases between. Germline CDR1 LGHNA, CDR2 YSLEER. The CDR3 totals 13 residues. This CDR3 reads CASSQSTQETQYF. In nucleotides, the CDR3 is TGCGCCAGCAGCCAATCTACCCAAGAGACCCAGTACTTC.

The chain recombines TRBV13 with TRBJ1-3; D call uncertain. V was trimmed by 5 bases and J by 4 bases, leaving 12 bases between them. This CDR3 is built from 14 residues. In germline, CDR1 is PRHDT, CDR2 FYEKMQ (reference sequence). The CDR3 loop reads CASSLLGSGNTIYF. CDR3 DNA sequence: TGTGCCAGCAGCCTCCTAGGTTCGGGAAACACCATATATTTT. Filled out from reference TRBV13 and TRBJ1-3, the complete variable domain reads AAGVIQSPRHLIKEKRETATLKCYPIPRHDTVYWYQQGPGQDPQFLISFYEKMQSDKGSIPDRFSAQQFSDYHSELNMSSLELGDSALYFCASSLLGSGNTIYFGEGSWLTVV.

The chain joins TRBV28 to TRBJ1-1; D is undetermined. The CDR3 sequence is 15 residues long. V lost 1 base and J lost 2, with 11 bases in between. In germline, CDR1 is MDHEN, CDR2 SYDVKM. The CDR3 DNA sequence: TGTGCCAGCAGTTTATCGGGGTCCCTTAACACTGAAGCTTTCTTT. Amino acid sequence: CASSLSGSLNTEAFF.

The CDR3 here is CASSYQLSTDTQYF. The CDR3 DNA follows: TGTGCCAGCAGTTATCAGTTGAGCACAGATACGCAGTATTTT. This chain connects TRBV6-5 to TRBJ2-3; D remains unclear. Germline CDR1 and CDR2: MNHEY and SVGAGI. The CDR3 consists of 14 residues. Trimming took off 3 bases at V and 0 bases at J, with 7 bases between the two ends.

The rearrangement links TRBV14 to TRBJ1-2, with D possibly TRBD1 on 5 matching bases. V lost 4 bases and J 5 bases, leaving 8 bases between the germline ends. This CDR3 region has 12 residues. CDR1 is SGHDN, CDR2 FVKESK, per germline. The chain's CDR3 is CASSPGGYGYTF. DNA for the CDR3: TGTGCCAGCAGCCCCGGGGGGTATGGCTACACCTTC.

The rearrangement uses TRBV5-1 and TRBJ2-5; 9 positions agree with TRBD2. The DNA end is more similar to TRBJ2-7, so the J call may be wrong. The CDR3 consists of 16 residues. The V gene's germline CDR1 is SGHRS and CDR2 YFSETQ. CDR3 coding DNA: TGCGCCAGCAGCTTGGCCAGCGGGAGGCCCTCCTACGAGCAGTACTTC. It translates to CASSLASGRPSYEQYF.

V gene TRBV4-3 combines with J gene TRBJ2-7, with 8 bases lining up with TRBD2. Germline values: CDR1 LGHNA, CDR2 YSLEER. The CDR3 totals 16 residues. The ends lost 0 bases at V and 4 bases at J; junction bases unmatched: 8. CDR3 in DNA: TGCGCCAGCAGCCAAGAAGTGTCCGGGAGGGATTACGAGCAGTACTTC. Amino acid sequence: CASSQEVSGRDYEQYF.

The J gene is TRBJ2-7, the V gene TRBV19; TRBD1 matches at 7 bases. V gave up 5 bases and J gave up 7 bases; unmatched junction bases: 8. The CDR3 loop spans 13 amino acids. CDR1 is LNHDA, CDR2 SQIVND, per germline (reference sequence). In DNA, the CDR3 is TGTGCCAGTAGTGACAGGGAGTTGGGGGAGCAGTACTTC. This gives the protein CASSDRELGEQYF.

The chain employs TRBV9 and TRBJ2-5, with 7 bases fitting TRBD1. This CDR3 has 16 residues. Trimming at V came to 4 bases and at J to 5 bases, leaving 14 bases not matched to a gene. Germline CDR1 SGDLS, CDR2 YYNGEE. The CDR3 sequence is CASSPTGVSGTETQYF. CDR3 bases: TGTGCCAGCAGCCCCACAGGGGTGTCAGGGACGGAGACCCAGTACTTC.

The DNA for the CDR3 is TGTGCCAGCAGCCTAAGCGGGGGCTACAATGAGCAGTTCTTC. Its translation is CASSLSGGYNEQFF. This sequence joins TRBV7-9 and TRBJ2-1; 8 bases are shared with TRBD2. The CDR3 sequence is 14 residues long. Germline CDR1 is SEHNR and CDR2 is FQNEAQ (reference sequence). The V gene end was trimmed by 5 bases and the J gene end by 3 bases; junction bases not matched to a gene: 3.

The chain links TRBV5-4 to TRBJ2-3, with TRBD2 matching 7 bases. Germline values: CDR1 SGHNT, CDR2 YYREEE (reference sequence). The CDR3 consists of 17 residues. Trimming at V came to 4 bases and at J to 0 bases, leaving 11 bases not matched to a gene. The CDR3 nucleotides read TGTGCCAGCAGCCTTATAGCGGGTGGACCTAGCACAGATACGCAGTATTTT. Amino acid sequence: CASSLIAGGPSTDTQYF. Full variable domain (outside the CDR3, taken from reference TRBV5-4 and TRBJ2-3): ETGVTQSPTHLIKTRGQQVTLRCSSQSGHNTVSWYQQALGQGPQFIFQYYREEENGRGNFPPRFSGLQFPNYSSELNVNALELDDSALYLCASSLIAGGPSTDTQYFGPGTRLTVL.